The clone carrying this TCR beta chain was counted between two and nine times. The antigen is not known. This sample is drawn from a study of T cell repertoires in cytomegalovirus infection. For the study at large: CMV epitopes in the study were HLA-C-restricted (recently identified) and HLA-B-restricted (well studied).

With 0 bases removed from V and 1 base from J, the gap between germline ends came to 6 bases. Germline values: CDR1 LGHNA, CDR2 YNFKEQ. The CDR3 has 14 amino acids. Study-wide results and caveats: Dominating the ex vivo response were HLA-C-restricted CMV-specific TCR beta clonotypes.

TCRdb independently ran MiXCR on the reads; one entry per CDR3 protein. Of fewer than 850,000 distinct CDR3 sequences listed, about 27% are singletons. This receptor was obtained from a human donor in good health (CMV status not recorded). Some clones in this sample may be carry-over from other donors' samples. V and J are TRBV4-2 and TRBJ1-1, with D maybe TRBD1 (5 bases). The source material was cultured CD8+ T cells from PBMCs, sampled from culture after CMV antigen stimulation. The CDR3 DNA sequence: TGTGCCAGCAGCCAAGATACAGGGAACACTGAAGCTTTCTTT. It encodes CASSQDTGNTEAFF.